Listed below are T cell receptor beta chains from one sample, sequenced in a study of CD8 T cells in ankylosing spondylitis. One entry per CDR3 protein, called by TCRdb with MiXCR from the 5' RACE reads. The profile covers 270,000 or so distinct CDR3 sequences, with approximately 20% appearing a single time and around 30% taken by the ten largest. Sequenced material: blood, either unsorted or a sorted T cell fraction (not recorded which). The origin of the receptors is a male donor with ankylosing spondylitis or in good health (not recorded which). Both conserved end residues are trimmed from each CDR3.

v_gene | CDR3aa
TRBV6-5 | ASSYTPGGSYNEQF
TRBV4-1 | ASSQDRGSNFEEREEEETQY
TRBV12-3/TRBV12-4 | ASTVGETQY
TRBV29-1 | SVDRAGAEAF
TRBV27 | ASIPYPGQGDEQY
TRBV7-2 | ASSLEGYPYEQY
TRBV7-9 | ASSSTRDYPYEQY
TRBV6-5 | ASSSLQGGEQF
TRBV28 | ASSLMTRGGDEQF
TRBV7-3 | ASSLLGENTEAF
TRBV11-2 | ASVLANEQF
TRBV14 | ASSQASGGYYEQY
TRBV11-2 | ASSWVAGSYEQY
TRBV4-2 | ASSQDPQPSNQPQH
TRBV7-2 | ASSLVWGRTDTQY
TRBV5-4 | ASSLNIGRSSYEQY
TRBV25-1 | ASSDSTIGRGPYEQY
TRBV6-5 | ASSLDRFTGELF
TRBV5-5 | ASSLLTVSTDTQY
TRBV9 | ASSEIKGQPILGEQY
TRBV29-1 | SVEDSGYEQY
TRBV28 | ATDRGMARDQPQH
TRBV3-1 | ASSQVVAGVAKNIQY
TRBV3-1 | ASSQGGRVWRTTYEQY
TRBV5-4 | ASSLGGEERETQY
TRBV6-5 | ASSSNRVDLSPGGEQY
TRBV3-1 | ASSPDPGPSSYEQY
TRBV5-5 | ASSLGGRENTEAF
TRBV6-5 | ASSYFTGRQETQY
TRBV12-3/TRBV12-4 | ASSSTYNEQF